One sample yielded the 24 T cell receptor beta chains listed below, sequenced in a study of T cells in Graves' hyperthyroidism and ophthalmopathy. TCR beta CDR3 regions were amplified from RNA. HTBI primers were used for first-round RT-PCR of the TCR CDR3. TCRdb analysed the multiplex PCR reads with MiXCR anew, one entry per CDR3 protein. This sample has around 690,000 distinct CDR3 sequences, with 15% to 20% found just once. The material sequenced was blood. The receptors stem from a man aged 45-60 years with Graves' hyperthyroidism.

Many counts were recorded for this clonotype. The V call is TRBV12-3 or TRBV12-4, the J call TRBJ2-5; 11 nucleotides line up with TRBD1. The CDR3 has 15 amino acids. V lost 4 bases and J lost 4; bases outside the gene matches: 5. Here the CDR3 DNA reads TGTGCCAGCAGTTGGAAGGACAGGGGGCGAGAGACCCAGTACTTC. As protein: CASSWKDRGRETQYF.

The V gene is TRBV29-1, the J gene TRBJ2-1; TRBD2 agrees at 13 bases. Germline V CDR1 and CDR2: SQVTM, ANQGSEA. This CDR3 has 13 amino acids. After removal of 6 bases from V and 6 bases from J, the junction contained 2 bases not matched to a gene. In nucleotides, the CDR3 is TGCAGCGTGTGGACTAGCGGGAGCAATGAGCAGTTCTTC. Protein product: CSVWTSGSNEQFF.

There are many counts of this clonotype. The CDR3 DNA follows: TGTGCCAGCAGTACAGCGGGAGGTGGGACCGGGGAGCTGTTTTTT. It encodes CASSTAGGGTGELFF. The chain uses TRBV2 and TRBJ2-2; TRBD2 matches 9 bases. Unmatched junction bases numbered 6, after V lost 5 bases and J lost 5 bases. In germline, CDR1 is SNHLY, CDR2 FYNNEI. This CDR3 has 15 amino acids.

This clonotype occurred many times. The chain is built from TRBV27 and TRBJ1-1; a weak D match, TRBD1 (6 bases). The CDR3 covers 13 residues. Per the germline V gene, CDR1 is MNHEY and CDR2 is SMNVEV (reference sequence). With 7 bases removed from V and 6 bases from J, the gap between germline ends came to 15 bases. CDR3 DNA sequence: TGTGCCAGCACCCCTGGGGGGGCTGCTGAAGCTTTCTTT. Protein: CASTPGGAAEAFF.

In its sample, this clonotype was seen a few times. V and J are TRBV6-1 and TRBJ1-3; D uncertain. Germline CDR1 MNHNS, CDR2 SASEGT. Trimming shortened V by 5 bases and J by 0 bases, and 14 bases separated the two germline ends. The CDR3 is 16 amino acids. CDR3 bases: TGTGCCAGCAGTACAAGCTCGGGTGGCTCTGGAAACACCATATATTTT. Protein: CASSTSSGGSGNTIYF.

The chain employs TRBV13 and TRBJ2-5; 8 nucleotides align to TRBD1. The CDR3 is 15 residues long. V dropped 2 bases and J dropped 4; count of bases not matched to a gene: 6. Germline values: CDR1 PRHDT, CDR2 FYEKMQ (reference sequence). The CDR3 loop reads CASSLWADRAETQYF. CDR3 DNA: TGTGCCAGCAGCTTATGGGCGGACAGGGCAGAGACCCAGTACTTC.

The table lists this clonotype with many counts. For the CDR3, the DNA is TGTGCCTGGAGTGATACAGTCTTCGGGCAGTTCTTC. Translating gives CAWSDTVFGQFF. This rearrangement joins TRBV30 to TRBJ2-1; no clear D. Germline V gene sequence: CDR1 GTSNPN, CDR2 SVGIG (reference sequence). The CDR3 consists of 12 residues. V was trimmed by 1 base and J by 12 bases, leaving 13 bases between them.

This clonotype occurred many times. This chain's CDR3 is CASSLLPMNTEAFF. DNA of the CDR3: TGTGCCAGCAGTTTATTACCTATGAACACTGAAGCTTTCTTT. The V gene is TRBV12-3 or TRBV12-4, the J gene TRBJ1-1, with D unresolved. This CDR3 has 14 amino acids. Between the trimmed V and J ends, which lost 2 bases and 0 bases, there was a span of 7 bases.

This clonotype showed up many times. This chain joins TRBV6-1 and TRBJ2-5; 8 nucleotides align to TRBD2. Germline V CDR1 and CDR2: MNHNS, SASEGT. V dropped 6 bases and J dropped 4; count of bases not matched to a gene: 4. The CDR3 totals 13 residues. The CDR3 bases are TGTGCCAGCAGGGAAACTAGCGGAGAGACCCAGTACTTC. Amino acid sequence: CASRETSGETQYF.

There are many counts of this clonotype. The V call is TRBV7-2, the J call TRBJ2-1; TRBD2 matches at 14 bases. This CDR3 has 16 amino acids. Trimming took 8 bases from V and 6 from J; bases not matched to a gene: 9. Per germline, CDR1 SGHTA and CDR2 FQGNSA. CDR3 DNA: TGTGCCAGCGACCGGACTAGCGGGAGGACCCTCAATGAGCAGTTCTTC. This translates into CASDRTSGRTLNEQFF.

This clonotype showed up just a few times. The V and J genes are TRBV13 and TRBJ1-2, with unresolved D. CDR1 is PRHDT and CDR2 is FYEKMQ in the germline V gene (reference sequence). This CDR3 contains 13 residues. V lost 1 base to trimming and J lost 3 bases, with 6 bases between them. The DNA for the CDR3 is TGTGCCAGCAGCTTAGCAGCGTACTATGGCTACACCTTC. Its protein is CASSLAAYYGYTF. Based on the CDR3 plus reference TRBV13 and TRBJ1-2, the full variable domain is AAGVIQSPRHLIKEKRETATLKCYPIPRHDTVYWYQQGPGQDPQFLISFYEKMQSDKGSIPDRFSAQQFSDYHSELNMSSLELGDSALYFCASSLAAYYGYTFGSGTRLTVV.

The V gene is TRBV15, the J gene TRBJ2-5; 7 nucleotides agree with TRBD2. The CDR3 has 15 residues. The V and J ends lost 3 bases and 5 bases, in that order; junction bases with no gene match: 9. Germline V gene lookup returns CDR1 LNHNV and CDR2 YYDKDF (reference sequence). The CDR3 DNA reads TGTGCCACCAGCAGTTCCTGGGCGGGAGAGGAGACCCAGTACTTC. Its protein is CATSSSWAGEETQYF. Using reference TRBV15 and TRBJ2-5 for the parts outside the CDR3, the full variable domain is DAMVIQNPRYQVTQFGKPVTLSCSQTLNHNVMYWYQQKSSQAPKLLFHYYDKDFNNEADTPDNFQSRRPNTSFCFLDIRSPGLGDTAMYLCATSSSWAGEETQYFGPGTRLLVL.

This clonotype turned up a few times. The chain has TRBV20-1 and TRBJ2-7; 11 positions agree with TRBD2. CDR3 length: 16 amino acids. V dropped 6 bases and J dropped 5; count of bases not matched to a gene: 15. In germline, CDR1 is DFQATT, CDR2 SNEGSKA (reference sequence). DNA for the CDR3: TGCAGTGCCCCCCATTTGGGTAGCGGGAGGGCAGACGAGCAGTACTTC. Translation gives CSAPHLGSGRADEQYF.

The chain employs TRBV18 and TRBJ2-1; 9 nucleotides agree with TRBD1. The trim removed 2 bases at V and 0 bases at J, leaving 5 bases unmatched. The CDR3 spans 17 residues. The germline V gene has CDR1 KGHSH and CDR2 LQKENI. CDR3 in DNA: TGTGCCAGCTCACCAACCGACAGGGGGAACTCCTACAATGAGCAGTTCTTC. It codes for CASSPTDRGNSYNEQFF. Full variable domain (remainder filled in from reference TRBV18 and TRBJ2-1): NAGVMQNPRHLVRRRGQEARLRCSPMKGHSHVYWYRQLPEEGLKFMVYLQKENIIDESGMPKERFSAEFPKEGPSILRIQQVVRGDSAAYFCASSPTDRGNSYNEQFFGPGTRLTVL.

The J gene is TRBJ2-6, the V gene TRBV10-3; D gene unclear. Trimming left V 0 bases short and J 0 bases short, with 3 bases between. The CDR3 loop spans 15 amino acids. Looked up from germline, CDR1 is ENHRY and CDR2 is SYGVKD. Written as DNA, the CDR3 is TGTGCCATCAGTGAGTCCCTCTCTGGGGCCAACGTCCTGACTTTC. Amino acid sequence: CAISESLSGANVLTF.

This rearrangement joins TRBV5-8 to TRBJ2-1; 9 bases agree with TRBD2. CDR1 and CDR2 from the germline V gene are SGHTS and YDEGEE. V shed 2 bases and J 8 bases; nucleotides not matched to a gene: 14. CDR3 length: 17 residues. The CDR3 protein is CASSFPYASGVLDEQFF. CDR3 in DNA: TGTGCCAGCAGCTTTCCGTACGCTAGCGGGGTTTTGGATGAGCAGTTCTTC.

The table lists this clonotype with a few counts. The V and J genes are TRBV18 and TRBJ1-4; 7 nucleotides align to TRBD1. The ends lost 3 bases at V and 2 bases at J; junction bases unmatched: 3. The germline gives CDR1 KGHSH, CDR2 LQKENI. The CDR3 runs 15 residues. The CDR3 reads CASSPSTGTNEKLFF. Here the CDR3 DNA reads TGTGCCAGCTCACCGTCGACAGGGACTAATGAAAAACTGTTTTTT.

This chain connects TRBV5-1 to TRBJ2-7; 7 bases fit TRBD2. Per germline, CDR1 SGHRS and CDR2 YFSETQ. Trimming at V came to 1 base and at J to 7 bases, leaving 5 bases not matched to a gene. This CDR3 has 13 residues. CDR3 DNA sequence: TGCGCCAGCAGCTTGATGACTAGCCGTGAGCAGTACTTC. Its translation: CASSLMTSREQYF.

This clonotype appeared many times. This chain connects TRBV11-2 to TRBJ2-3; perhaps TRBD1 as D (6 bases). The V and J ends lost 5 bases and 3 bases respectively, with 9 bases between them. The CDR3 spans 13 residues. In germline, CDR1 is SGHAT, CDR2 FQNNGV. This CDR3 is CASSDRQTDTQYF. The CDR3 DNA reads TGTGCCAGCAGCGACAGGCAAACAGATACGCAGTATTTT. Together with reference TRBV11-2 and TRBJ2-3, the CDR3 gives the full variable domain: EAGVAQSPRYKIIEKRQSVAFWCNPISGHATLYWYQQILGQGPKLLIQFQNNGVVDDSQLPKDRFSAERLKGVDSTLKIQPAKLEDSAVYLCASSDRQTDTQYFGPGTRLTVL.

This clonotype was picked up many times. The chain uses TRBV6-5 and TRBJ2-7; no definite D call. V lost 8 bases and J lost 0, with 11 bases in between. The germline V gene encodes CDR1 MNHEY and CDR2 SVGAGI. The CDR3 totals 13 residues. CDR3 coding DNA: TGTGCCAGCCAGACCGGCAGCTCCTACGAGCAGTACTTC. Residues: CASQTGSSYEQYF.

The sample holds many counts of this clonotype. This chain connects TRBV29-1 to TRBJ2-7; possibly TRBD2 for D (6 bases). Germline loops: CDR1 SQVTM, CDR2 ANQGSEA. This CDR3 is 13 amino acids long. Trimming stripped 1 base from V and 1 base from J, with 8 bases between. The CDR3 loop reads CSVEGRDSYEQYF. In DNA form, the CDR3 reads TGCAGCGTTGAAGGGCGGGATTCCTACGAGCAGTACTTC.

Ten or more counts support this clonotype. The rearrangement links TRBV5-1 to TRBJ2-3, with 10 bases lining up with TRBD2. CDR3 length: 16 amino acids. V shed 1 base, J shed 4 bases, and the junction held 6 bases outside the gene matches. The germline V gene encodes CDR1 SGHRS and CDR2 YFSETQ. As DNA, the CDR3 is TGCGCCAGCAGCTTGTTGCCTAGCGGGAGTGCAGATACGCAGTATTTT. It yields the protein CASSLLPSGSADTQYF.

There are a few counts of this clonotype. The rearrangement uses TRBV4-3 and TRBJ2-5, with D possibly matching TRBD1 (5 bases). The CDR3 covers 15 residues. Trimming removed 1 base at V and 1 base at J, with 10 bases between. CDR1 LGHNA and CDR2 YSLEER come from the germline V gene. As DNA, the CDR3 is TGCGCCAGCAGCCAAGGGGCAGGGTCCCAAGAGACCCAGTACTTC. It specifies CASSQGAGSQETQYF.

J is TRBJ2-2 and V is TRBV19, with TRBD2 identical over 8 bases. The CDR3 runs 16 residues. The trim removed 3 bases at V and 7 bases at J, leaving 10 bases unmatched. CDR1 is LNHDA and CDR2 is SQIVND in the germline V gene (reference sequence). Here the CDR3 reads CASSIGSGRMSGELFF. CDR3 nucleotides: TGTGCCAGTAGTATTGGGAGCGGGAGAATGAGCGGGGAGCTGTTTTTT. Filled out from reference TRBV19 and TRBJ2-2, the complete variable domain reads DGGITQSPKYLFRKEGQNVTLSCEQNLNHDAMYWYRQDPGQGLRLIYYSQIVNDFQKGDIAEGYSVSREKKESFPLTVTSAQKNPTAFYLCASSIGSGRMSGELFFGEGSRLTVL.